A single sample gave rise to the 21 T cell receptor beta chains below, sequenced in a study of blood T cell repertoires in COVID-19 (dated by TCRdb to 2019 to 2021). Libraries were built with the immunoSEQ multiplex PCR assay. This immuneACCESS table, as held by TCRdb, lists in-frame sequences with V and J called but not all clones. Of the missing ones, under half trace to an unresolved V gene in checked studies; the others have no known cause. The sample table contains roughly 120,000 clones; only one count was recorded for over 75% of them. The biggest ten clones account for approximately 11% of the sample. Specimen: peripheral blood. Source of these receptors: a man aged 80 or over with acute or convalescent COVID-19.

The CDR3 region is CASSQDGTGSADTQYF. CDR3 sequence (DNA): TGTGCCAGCAGCCAAGACGGTACGGGGAGCGCAGATACGCAGTATTTT. The genes are TRBV3-1 (or the pseudogene TRBV3-2) and TRBJ2-3, with D possibly being TRBD2 (5 bases). Germline V lookup: CDR1 LGHDT, CDR2 YNNKEL (reference sequence). There are 16 residues in the CDR3. Trimming stripped 0 bases from V and 4 bases from J, with 14 bases between.

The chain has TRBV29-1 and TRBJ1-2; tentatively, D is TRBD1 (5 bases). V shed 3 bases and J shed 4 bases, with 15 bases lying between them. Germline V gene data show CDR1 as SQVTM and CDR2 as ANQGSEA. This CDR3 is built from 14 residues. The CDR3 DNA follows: TGCAGCGTTGAGATTGGGGGGGGAGGCTATGGCTACACCTTC. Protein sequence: CSVEIGGGGYGYTF.

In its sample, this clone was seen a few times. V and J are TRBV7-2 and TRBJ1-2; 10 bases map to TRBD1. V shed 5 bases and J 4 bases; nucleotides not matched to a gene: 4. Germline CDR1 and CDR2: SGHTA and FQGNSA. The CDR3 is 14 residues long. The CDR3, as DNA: TGTGCCAGCAGCCCCCGGGACAGGGGCTATGGCTACACCTTC. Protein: CASSPRDRGYGYTF.

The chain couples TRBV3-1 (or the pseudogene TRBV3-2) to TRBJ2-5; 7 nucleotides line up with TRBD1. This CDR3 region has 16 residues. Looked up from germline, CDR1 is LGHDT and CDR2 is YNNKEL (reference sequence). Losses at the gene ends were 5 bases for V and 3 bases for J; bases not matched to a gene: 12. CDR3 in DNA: TGTGCCAGCAGCAACCCCGGGACAGACCTTAAAGAGACCCAGTACTTC. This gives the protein CASSNPGTDLKETQYF.

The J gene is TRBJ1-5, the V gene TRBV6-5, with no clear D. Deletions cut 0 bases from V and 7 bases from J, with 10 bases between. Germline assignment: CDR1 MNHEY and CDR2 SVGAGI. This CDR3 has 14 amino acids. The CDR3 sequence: CASSYSQTVQPQHF. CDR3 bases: TGTGCCAGCAGTTACTCACAAACAGTGCAGCCCCAGCATTTT.

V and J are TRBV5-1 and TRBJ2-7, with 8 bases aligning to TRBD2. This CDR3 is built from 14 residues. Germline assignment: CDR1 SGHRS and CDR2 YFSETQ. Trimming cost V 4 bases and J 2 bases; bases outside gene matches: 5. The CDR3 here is CASSLSGAPYEQYF. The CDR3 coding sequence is TGCGCCAGCAGCCTTAGCGGGGCTCCCTACGAGCAGTACTTC. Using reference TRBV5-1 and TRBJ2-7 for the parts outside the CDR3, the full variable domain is KAGVTQTPRYLIKTRGQQVTLSCSPISGHRSVSWYQQTPGQGLQFLFEYFSETQRNKGNFPGRFSGRQFSNSRSEMNVSTLELGDSALYLCASSLSGAPYEQYFGPGTRLTVT.

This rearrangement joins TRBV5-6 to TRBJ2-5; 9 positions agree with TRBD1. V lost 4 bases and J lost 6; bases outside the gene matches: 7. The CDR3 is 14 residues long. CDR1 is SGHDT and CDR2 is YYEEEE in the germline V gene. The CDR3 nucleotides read TGTGCCAGCAGCCCCACGACAGGGGGGAAGACCCAGTACTTC. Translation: CASSPTTGGKTQYF.

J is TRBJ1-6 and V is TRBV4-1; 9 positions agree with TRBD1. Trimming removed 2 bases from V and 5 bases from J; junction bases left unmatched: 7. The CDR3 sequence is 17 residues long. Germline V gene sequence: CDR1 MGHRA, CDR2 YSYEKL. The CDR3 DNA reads TGCGCCAGCAGCCAAAGCGGGGGACAGGGTAATAATTCACCCCTCCACTTT. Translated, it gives CASSQSGGQGNNSPLHF.

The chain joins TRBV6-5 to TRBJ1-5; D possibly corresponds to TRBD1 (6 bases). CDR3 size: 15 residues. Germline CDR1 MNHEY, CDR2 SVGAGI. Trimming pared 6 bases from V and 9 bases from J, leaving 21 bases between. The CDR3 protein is CASRSGGQGHRPQHF. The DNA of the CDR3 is TGTGCCAGCAGGAGCGGGGGACAAGGGCACCGGCCCCAGCATTTT.

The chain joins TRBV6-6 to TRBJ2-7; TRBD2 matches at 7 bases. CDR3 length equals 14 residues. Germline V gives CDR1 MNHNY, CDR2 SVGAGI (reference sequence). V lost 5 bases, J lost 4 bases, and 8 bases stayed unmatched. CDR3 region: CASSPDTGGYEQYF. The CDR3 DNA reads TGTGCCAGCAGTCCGGACACCGGGGGGTACGAGCAGTACTTC.

Written as DNA, the CDR3 is TGTGCCAGCAGCCATGGGGGGACAGGTGCGGGTGAGCAGTTCTTC. This gives the protein CASSHGGTGAGEQFF. The chain recombines TRBV16 with TRBJ2-1, with TRBD1 matching 8 bases. Germline V gives CDR1 KGHSY, CDR2 FQNENV. The CDR3 length is 15 residues. The V and J ends lost 3 bases and 9 bases, in that order; junction bases with no gene match: 10.

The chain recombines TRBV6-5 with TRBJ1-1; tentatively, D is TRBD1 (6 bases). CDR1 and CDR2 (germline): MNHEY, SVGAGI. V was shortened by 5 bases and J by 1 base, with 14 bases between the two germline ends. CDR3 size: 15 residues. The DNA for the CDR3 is TGTGCCAGCAGTCGTGGACAGAAGGGGAACACTGAAGCTTTCTTT. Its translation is CASSRGQKGNTEAFF.

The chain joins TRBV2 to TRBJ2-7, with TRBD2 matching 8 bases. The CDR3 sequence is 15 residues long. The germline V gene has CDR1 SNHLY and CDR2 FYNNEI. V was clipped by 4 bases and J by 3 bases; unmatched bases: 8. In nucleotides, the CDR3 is TGTGCCAGCAGTGTAAGCGGGGGAGCTATCTACGAGCAGTACTTC. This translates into CASSVSGGAIYEQYF. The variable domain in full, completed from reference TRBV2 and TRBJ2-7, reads EPEVTQTPSHQVTQMGQEVILRCVPISNHLYFYWYRQILGQKVEFLVSFYNNEISEKSEIFDDQFSVERPDGSNFTLKIRSTKLEDSAMYFCASSVSGGAIYEQYFGPGTRLTVT.

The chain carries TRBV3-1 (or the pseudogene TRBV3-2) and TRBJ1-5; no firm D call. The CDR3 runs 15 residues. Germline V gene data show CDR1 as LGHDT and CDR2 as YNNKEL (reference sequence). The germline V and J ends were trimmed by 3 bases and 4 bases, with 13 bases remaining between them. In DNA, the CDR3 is TGTGCCAGCAGCCAGGGTTGGGCACCAAATCAGCCCCAGCATTTT. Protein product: CASSQGWAPNQPQHF.

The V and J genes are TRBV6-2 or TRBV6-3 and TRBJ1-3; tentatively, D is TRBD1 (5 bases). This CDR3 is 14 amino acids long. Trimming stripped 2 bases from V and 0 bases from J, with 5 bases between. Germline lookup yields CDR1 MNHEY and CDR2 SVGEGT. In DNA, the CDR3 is TGTGCCAGCAGTTACGACAGCTCTGGAAACACCATATATTTT. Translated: CASSYDSSGNTIYF.

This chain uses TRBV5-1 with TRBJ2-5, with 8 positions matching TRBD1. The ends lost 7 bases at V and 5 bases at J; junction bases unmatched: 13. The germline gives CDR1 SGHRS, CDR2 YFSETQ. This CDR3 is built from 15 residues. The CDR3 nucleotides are TGCGCCAGCGTTCGCGGGACAGGAGGTTTGGAGACCCAGTACTTC. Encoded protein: CASVRGTGGLETQYF.

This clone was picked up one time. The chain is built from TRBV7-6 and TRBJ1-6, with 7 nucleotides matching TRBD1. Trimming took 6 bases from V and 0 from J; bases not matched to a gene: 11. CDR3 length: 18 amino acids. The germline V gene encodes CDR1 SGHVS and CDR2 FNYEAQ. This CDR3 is CASSSGGQTHSYNSPLHF. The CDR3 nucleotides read TGTGCCAGCAGTTCCGGGGGACAGACCCACTCCTATAATTCACCCCTCCACTTT. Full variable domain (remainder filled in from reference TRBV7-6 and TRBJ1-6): GAGVSQSPRYKVTKRGQDVALRCDPISGHVSLYWYRQALGQGPEFLTYFNYEAQQDKSGLPNDRFSAERPEGSISTLTIQRTEQRDSAMYRCASSSGGQTHSYNSPLHFGNGTRLTVT.

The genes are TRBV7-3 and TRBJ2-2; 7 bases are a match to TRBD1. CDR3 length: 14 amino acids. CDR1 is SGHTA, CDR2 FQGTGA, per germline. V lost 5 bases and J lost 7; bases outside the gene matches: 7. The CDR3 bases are TGTGCCAGCAGCCTCGACAGGGCGGTCGGGGAGCTGTTTTTT. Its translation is CASSLDRAVGELFF.

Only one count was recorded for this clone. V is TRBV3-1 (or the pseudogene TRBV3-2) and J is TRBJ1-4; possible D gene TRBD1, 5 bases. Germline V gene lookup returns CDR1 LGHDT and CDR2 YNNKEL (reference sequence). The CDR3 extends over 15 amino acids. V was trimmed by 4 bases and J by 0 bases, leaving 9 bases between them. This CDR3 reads CASSRQGTTNEKLFF. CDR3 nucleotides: TGTGCCAGCAGCCGCCAGGGTACAACTAATGAAAAACTGTTTTTT.

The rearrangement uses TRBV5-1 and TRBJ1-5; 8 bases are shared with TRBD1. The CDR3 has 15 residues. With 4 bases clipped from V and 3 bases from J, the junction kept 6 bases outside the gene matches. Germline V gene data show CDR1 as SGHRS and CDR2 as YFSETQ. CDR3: CASSRGQVSNQPQHF. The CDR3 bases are TGCGCCAGCAGCCGGGGACAGGTTTCCAATCAGCCCCAGCATTTT.

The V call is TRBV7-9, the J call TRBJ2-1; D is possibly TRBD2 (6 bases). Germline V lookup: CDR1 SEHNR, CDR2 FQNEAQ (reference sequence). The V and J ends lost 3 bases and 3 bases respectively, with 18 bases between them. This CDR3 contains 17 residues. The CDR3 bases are TGTGCCAGCAGCTTTACCTCCAGCGGGTCTCACTACAATGAGCAGTTCTTC. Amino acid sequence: CASSFTSSGSHYNEQFF.